Shown below are 2 T cell receptor beta chains from a single sample sequenced in a study of beta chain features in type 1 diabetes. Expressed TCRB transcripts were sequenced because the isolated RNA had all been reverse transcribed beforehand. Sequencing was performed with immunoSEQ multiplex PCR; in TCRdb, only in-frame clones are kept and a portion is missing. The repertoire consists of 350,000 to 450,000 clones, with roughly 13% occurring once and the leading ten covering around 0.039%. The sequencing input was naive CD4+ T cells from blood. These receptors all come from a man aged 25 to 45 in good health.

DNA for the CDR3: TGTGCCAGCAGCTTAAGCGGGCAGAGCACAGATACGCAGTATTTT. Protein sequence: CASSLSGQSTDTQYF. The V gene is TRBV7-2, the J gene TRBJ2-3, with D possibly matching TRBD2 (6 bases). This CDR3 is 15 amino acids long. The V gene's germline CDR1 is SGHTA and CDR2 FQGNSA. V was trimmed by 2 bases and J by 0 bases, leaving 9 bases between them.

This clone was picked up a small number of times. The J gene is TRBJ2-3, the V gene TRBV30; 9 nucleotides line up with TRBD2. The J segment lost 6 bases and the V segment lost 0 bases, leaving 7 bases of the junction unmatched. The germline CDR1 and CDR2 sequences are GTSNPN and SVGIG (reference sequence). This CDR3 comprises 15 residues. CDR3 amino acids: CAWSVTLAGLDTQYF. The DNA for the CDR3 is TGTGCCTGGAGTGTAACGCTAGCGGGATTGGATACGCAGTATTTT.